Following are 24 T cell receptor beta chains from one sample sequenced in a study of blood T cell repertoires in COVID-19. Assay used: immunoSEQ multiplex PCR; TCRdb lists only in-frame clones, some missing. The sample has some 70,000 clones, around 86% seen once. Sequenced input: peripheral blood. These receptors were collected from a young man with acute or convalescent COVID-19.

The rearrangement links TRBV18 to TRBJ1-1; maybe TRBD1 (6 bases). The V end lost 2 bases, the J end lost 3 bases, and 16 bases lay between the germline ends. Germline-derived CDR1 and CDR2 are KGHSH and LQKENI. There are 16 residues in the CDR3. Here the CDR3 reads CASSPTLTGVDTEAFF. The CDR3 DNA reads TGTGCCAGCTCACCAACCCTGACAGGCGTGGACACTGAAGCTTTCTTT.

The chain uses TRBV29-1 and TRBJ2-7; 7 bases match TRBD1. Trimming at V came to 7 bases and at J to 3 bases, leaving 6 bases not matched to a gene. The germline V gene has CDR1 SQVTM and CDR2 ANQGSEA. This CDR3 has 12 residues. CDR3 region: CSARQGGYEQYF. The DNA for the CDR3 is TGCAGCGCTAGACAGGGTGGCTACGAGCAGTACTTC.

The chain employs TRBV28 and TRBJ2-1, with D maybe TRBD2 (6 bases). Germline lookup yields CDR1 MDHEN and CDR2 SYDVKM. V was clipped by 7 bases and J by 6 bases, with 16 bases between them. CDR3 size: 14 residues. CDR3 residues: CASTNGGFSNEQFF. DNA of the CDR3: TGTGCCAGCACTAACGGGGGTTTTTCCAATGAGCAGTTCTTC.

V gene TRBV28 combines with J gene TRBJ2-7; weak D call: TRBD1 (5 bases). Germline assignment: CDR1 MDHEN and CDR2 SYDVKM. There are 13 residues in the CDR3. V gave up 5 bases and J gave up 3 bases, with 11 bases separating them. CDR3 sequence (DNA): TGTGCCAGCAGTCCCAGACAGCTCTACGAGCAGTACTTC. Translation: CASSPRQLYEQYF.

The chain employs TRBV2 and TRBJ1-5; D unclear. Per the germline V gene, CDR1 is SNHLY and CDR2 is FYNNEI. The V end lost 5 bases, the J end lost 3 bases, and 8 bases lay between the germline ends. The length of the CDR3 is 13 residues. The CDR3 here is CASSSLSNQPQHF. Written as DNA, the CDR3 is TGTGCCAGCAGTTCCCTATCCAATCAGCCCCAGCATTTT.

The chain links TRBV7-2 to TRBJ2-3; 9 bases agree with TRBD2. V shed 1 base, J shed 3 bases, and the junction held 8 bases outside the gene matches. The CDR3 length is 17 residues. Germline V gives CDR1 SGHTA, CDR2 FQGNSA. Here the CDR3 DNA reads TGTGCCAGCAGCTTAGAGGTCAGCCTAGCGGGGACAGATACGCAGTATTTT. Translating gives CASSLEVSLAGTDTQYF. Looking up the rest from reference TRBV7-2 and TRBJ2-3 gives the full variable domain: GAGVSQSPSNKVTEKGKDVELRCDPISGHTALYWYRQSLGQGLEFLIYFQGNSAPDKSGLPSDRFSAERTGGSVSTLTIQRTQQEDSAVYLCASSLEVSLAGTDTQYFGPGTRLTVL.

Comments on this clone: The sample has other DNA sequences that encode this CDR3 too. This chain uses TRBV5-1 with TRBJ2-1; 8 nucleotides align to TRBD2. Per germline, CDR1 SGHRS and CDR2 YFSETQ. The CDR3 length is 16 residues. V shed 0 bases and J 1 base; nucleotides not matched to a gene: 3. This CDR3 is CASSLGLAPSYNEQFF. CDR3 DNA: TGCGCCAGCAGCTTGGGACTAGCGCCATCCTACAATGAGCAGTTCTTC.

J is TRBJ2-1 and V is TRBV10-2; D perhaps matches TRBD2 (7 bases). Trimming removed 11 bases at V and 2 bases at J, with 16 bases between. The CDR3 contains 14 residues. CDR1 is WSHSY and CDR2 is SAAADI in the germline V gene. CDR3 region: CAAERGRAYNEQFF. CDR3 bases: TGCGCCGCGGAGAGGGGGAGGGCCTACAATGAGCAGTTCTTC.

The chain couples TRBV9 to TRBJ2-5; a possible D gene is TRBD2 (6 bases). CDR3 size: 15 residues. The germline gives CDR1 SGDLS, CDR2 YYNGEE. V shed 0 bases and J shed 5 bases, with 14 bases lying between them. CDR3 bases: TGTGCCAGCAGCGTAGCTGGGCTAGCGAGGGAGACCCAGTACTTC. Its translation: CASSVAGLARETQYF.

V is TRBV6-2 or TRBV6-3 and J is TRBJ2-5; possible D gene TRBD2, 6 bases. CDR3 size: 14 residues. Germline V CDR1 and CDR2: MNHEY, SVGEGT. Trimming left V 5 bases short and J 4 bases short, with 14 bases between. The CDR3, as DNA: TGTGCCAGCAGTCGGAGGGCCCCGGGAGAGACCCAGTACTTC. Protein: CASSRRAPGETQYF.

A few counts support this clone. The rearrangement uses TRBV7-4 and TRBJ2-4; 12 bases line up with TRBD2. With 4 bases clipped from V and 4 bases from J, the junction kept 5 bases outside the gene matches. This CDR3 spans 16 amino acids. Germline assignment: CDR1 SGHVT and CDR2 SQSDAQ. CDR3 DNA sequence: TGTGCCAGCAGCTCACTAGCGGGAGGATGGAAAAACATTCAGTACTTC. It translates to CASSSLAGGWKNIQYF.

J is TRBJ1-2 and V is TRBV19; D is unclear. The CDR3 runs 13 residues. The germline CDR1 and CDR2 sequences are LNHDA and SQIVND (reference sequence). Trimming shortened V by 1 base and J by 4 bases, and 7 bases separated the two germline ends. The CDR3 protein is CASSIASTYGYTF. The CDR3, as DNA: TGTGCCAGTAGTATAGCATCTACCTATGGCTACACCTTC.

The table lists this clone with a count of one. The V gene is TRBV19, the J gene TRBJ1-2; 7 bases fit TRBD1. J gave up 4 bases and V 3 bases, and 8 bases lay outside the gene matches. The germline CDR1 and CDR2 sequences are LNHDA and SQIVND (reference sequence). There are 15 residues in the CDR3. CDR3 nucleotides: TGTGCCAGTAGTATTTTCACAGGGGTCAGCTATGGCTACACCTTC. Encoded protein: CASSIFTGVSYGYTF.

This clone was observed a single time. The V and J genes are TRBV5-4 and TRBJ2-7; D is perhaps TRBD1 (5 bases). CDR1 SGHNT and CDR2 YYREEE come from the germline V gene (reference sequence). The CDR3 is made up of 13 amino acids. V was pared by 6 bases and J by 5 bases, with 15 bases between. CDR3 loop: CASTAQGSNEQYF. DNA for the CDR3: TGTGCCAGCACCGCGCAGGGATCTAACGAGCAGTACTTC.

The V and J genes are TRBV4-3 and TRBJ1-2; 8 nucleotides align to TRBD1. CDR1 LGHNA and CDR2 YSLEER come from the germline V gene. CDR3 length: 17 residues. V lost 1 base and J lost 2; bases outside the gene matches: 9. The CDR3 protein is CASSQVGYRGLNYGYTF. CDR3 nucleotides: TGCGCCAGCAGCCAAGTGGGGTACAGGGGGTTGAACTATGGCTACACCTTC.

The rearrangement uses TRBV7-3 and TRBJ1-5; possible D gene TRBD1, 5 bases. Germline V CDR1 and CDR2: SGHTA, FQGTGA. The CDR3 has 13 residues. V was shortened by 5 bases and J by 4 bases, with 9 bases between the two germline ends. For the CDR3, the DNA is TGTGCCAGCAGCAGGGGCGAAAATCAGCCCCAGCATTTT. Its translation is CASSRGENQPQHF.

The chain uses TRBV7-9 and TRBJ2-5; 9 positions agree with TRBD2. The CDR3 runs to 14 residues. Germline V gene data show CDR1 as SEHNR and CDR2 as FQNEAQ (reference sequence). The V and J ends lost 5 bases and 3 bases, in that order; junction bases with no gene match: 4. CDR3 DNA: TGTGCCAGCAGCCAAAGACTAGCGGAAGAGACCCAGTACTTC. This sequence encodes CASSQRLAEETQYF.

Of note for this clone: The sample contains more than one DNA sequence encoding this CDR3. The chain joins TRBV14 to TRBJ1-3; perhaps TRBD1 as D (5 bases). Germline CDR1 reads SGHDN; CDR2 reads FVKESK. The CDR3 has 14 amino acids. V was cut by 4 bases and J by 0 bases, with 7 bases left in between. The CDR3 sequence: CASSPGHSGNTIYF. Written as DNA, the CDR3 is TGTGCCAGCAGCCCTGGACACTCTGGAAACACCATATATTTT.

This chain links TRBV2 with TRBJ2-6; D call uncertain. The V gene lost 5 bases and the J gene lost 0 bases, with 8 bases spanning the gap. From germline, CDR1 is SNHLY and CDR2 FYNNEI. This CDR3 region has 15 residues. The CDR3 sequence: CASSPGLSGANVLTF. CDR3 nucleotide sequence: TGTGCCAGCAGTCCGGGTCTCTCTGGGGCCAACGTCCTGACTTTC.

The CDR3 DNA sequence: TGTGCCAGCTCACGGGGACAGGGTGCCAATCAGCCCCAGCATTTT. Its protein is CASSRGQGANQPQHF. The chain uses TRBV18 and TRBJ1-5, with 9 bases identical to TRBD1. CDR1 and CDR2 (germline): KGHSH, LQKENI. V was pared by 4 bases and J by 3 bases, with 4 bases of the junction left unmatched. The CDR3 covers 15 residues.

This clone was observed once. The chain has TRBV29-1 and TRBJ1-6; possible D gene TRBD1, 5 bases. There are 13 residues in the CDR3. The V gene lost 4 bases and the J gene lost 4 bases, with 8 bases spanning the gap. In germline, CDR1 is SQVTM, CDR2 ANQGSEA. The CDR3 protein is CSVVDSYNSPLHF. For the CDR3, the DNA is TGCAGCGTTGTAGACAGTTATAATTCACCCCTCCACTTT.

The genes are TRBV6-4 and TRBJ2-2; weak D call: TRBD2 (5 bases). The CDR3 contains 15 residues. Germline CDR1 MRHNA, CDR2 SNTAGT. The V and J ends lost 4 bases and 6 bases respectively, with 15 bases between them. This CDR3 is CASSVGLGSAGELFF. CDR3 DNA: TGTGCCAGCAGTGTCGGATTGGGTAGCGCCGGGGAGCTGTTTTTT.

The CDR3 coding sequence is TGTGCCAGCAGCGTAGTAGTCCGCCAGGGGTTCTCCGAGCAGTACTTC. It codes for CASSVVVRQGFSEQYF. The chain couples TRBV9 to TRBJ2-7; D possibly corresponds to TRBD1 (6 bases). CDR1 and CDR2 from the germline V gene are SGDLS and YYNGEE. The CDR3 runs 16 residues. Trimming shortened V by 0 bases and J by 6 bases, and 19 bases separated the two germline ends.

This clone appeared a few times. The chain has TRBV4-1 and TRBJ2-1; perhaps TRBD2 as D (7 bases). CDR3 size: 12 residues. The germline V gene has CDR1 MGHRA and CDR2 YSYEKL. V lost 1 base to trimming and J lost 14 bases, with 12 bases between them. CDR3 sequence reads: CASSQVGGPEFF. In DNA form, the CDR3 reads TGCGCCAGCAGCCAAGTGGGGGGGCCAGAGTTCTTC.